Listed below are T cell receptor beta chains from one sample, sequenced in a study of response to subunit inactivated influenza vaccine. TCRdb independently ran MiXCR on the RT-PCR reads; one entry per CDR3 protein. The repertoire holds roughly 700,000 distinct CDR3 sequences, over 11% seen once, with 6% to 7% in the top ten. Sequencing used PBMCs from blood, obtained 14 to 15 days before vaccination. All receptors derive from a man between 50 and 59 years old who received an inactivated influenza vaccine. Both conserved end residues are part of each CDR3. Each record gives: CDR3 protein, V gene, CDR3 length, J gene, D gene. D genes are given only for firm matches.

CDR3 protein: CASSLRGQVNEKLFF
V gene: TRBV14
CDR3 length: 15
J gene: TRBJ1-4
D gene: TRBD1

CDR3 protein: CASSSLAGYNEQFF
V gene: TRBV6-2/TRBV6-3
CDR3 length: 14
J gene: TRBJ2-1
D gene: TRBD2

CDR3 protein: CASSYYVGSSYEQYF
V gene: TRBV6-5
CDR3 length: 15
J gene: TRBJ2-7
D gene: NA

CDR3 protein: CASSSTGFVNEKLFF
V gene: TRBV9
CDR3 length: 15
J gene: TRBJ1-4
D gene: NA

CDR3 protein: CAIGGQGYNEPQHF
V gene: TRBV10-3
CDR3 length: 14
J gene: TRBJ1-5
D gene: TRBD1

CDR3 protein: CASSLTGGQQPQHF
V gene: TRBV2
CDR3 length: 14
J gene: TRBJ1-5
D gene: TRBD1

CDR3 protein: CASSRETGDTEAFF
V gene: TRBV4-3
CDR3 length: 14
J gene: TRBJ1-1
D gene: TRBD1

CDR3 protein: CASSEAFGGRNYGYTF
V gene: TRBV6-1
CDR3 length: 16
J gene: TRBJ1-2
D gene: NA

CDR3 protein: CASSLVLRGAQVKEQFF
V gene: TRBV28
CDR3 length: 17
J gene: TRBJ2-1
D gene: NA

CDR3 protein: CASRLTGGAKGANVLTF
V gene: TRBV12-3/TRBV12-4
CDR3 length: 17
J gene: TRBJ2-6
D gene: TRBD1

CDR3 protein: CASRRLAFGQETQYF
V gene: TRBV6-1
CDR3 length: 15
J gene: TRBJ2-5
D gene: TRBD2

CDR3 protein: CASTAPGQGAREQYF
V gene: TRBV12-3/TRBV12-4
CDR3 length: 15
J gene: TRBJ2-7
D gene: TRBD1

CDR3 protein: CASNDRADTQYF
V gene: TRBV6-2/TRBV6-3
CDR3 length: 12
J gene: TRBJ2-3
D gene: NA

CDR3 protein: CASSKTLEIGEQYF
V gene: TRBV19
CDR3 length: 14
J gene: TRBJ2-7
D gene: NA

CDR3 protein: CASSPIKGEQYF
V gene: TRBV27
CDR3 length: 12
J gene: TRBJ2-7
D gene: NA

CDR3 protein: CAWSVLEAGYGYTF
V gene: TRBV30
CDR3 length: 14
J gene: TRBJ1-2
D gene: NA

CDR3 protein: CASSLSSGRTGELFF
V gene: TRBV7-8
CDR3 length: 15
J gene: TRBJ2-2
D gene: TRBD2

CDR3 protein: CASSVGLAGIRGNEQFF
V gene: TRBV6-2/TRBV6-3
CDR3 length: 17
J gene: TRBJ2-1
D gene: TRBD2

CDR3 protein: CASSFWGTNSPLHF
V gene: TRBV7-9
CDR3 length: 14
J gene: TRBJ1-6
D gene: NA

CDR3 protein: CASSPRGSGYNEQFF
V gene: TRBV5-1
CDR3 length: 15
J gene: TRBJ2-1
D gene: NA

CDR3 protein: CSAAPQANIQYF
V gene: TRBV20-1
CDR3 length: 12
J gene: TRBJ2-4
D gene: NA

CDR3 protein: CASSKTEVYEQYF
V gene: TRBV18
CDR3 length: 13
J gene: TRBJ2-7
D gene: NA

CDR3 protein: CASSVALAGELNEQFF
V gene: TRBV9
CDR3 length: 16
J gene: TRBJ2-1
D gene: TRBD2

CDR3 protein: CATARGTSGGSTEQYF
V gene: TRBV10-3
CDR3 length: 16
J gene: TRBJ2-7
D gene: TRBD2

CDR3 protein: CASSSEVRGHSPLHF
V gene: TRBV27
CDR3 length: 15
J gene: TRBJ1-6
D gene: NA

CDR3 protein: CASSLTDKATYEQYF
V gene: TRBV5-5
CDR3 length: 15
J gene: TRBJ2-7
D gene: NA

CDR3 protein: CSAPDYPRTDTQYF
V gene: TRBV20-1
CDR3 length: 14
J gene: TRBJ2-3
D gene: NA

CDR3 protein: CASSGLLAGEQYF
V gene: TRBV10-2
CDR3 length: 13
J gene: TRBJ2-7
D gene: NA

CDR3 protein: CASSLVPNSNQPQHF
V gene: TRBV28
CDR3 length: 15
J gene: TRBJ1-5
D gene: NA

CDR3 protein: CASSQDRNGAGVSYNEQFF
V gene: TRBV4-3
CDR3 length: 19
J gene: TRBJ2-1
D gene: TRBD2

CDR3 protein: CAISEFGTSGSNEQFF
V gene: TRBV10-3
CDR3 length: 16
J gene: TRBJ2-1
D gene: TRBD2

CDR3 protein: CASSLQADRGFYGYTF
V gene: TRBV27
CDR3 length: 16
J gene: TRBJ1-2
D gene: TRBD1

CDR3 protein: CASSSGSGTGDTQYF
V gene: TRBV5-1
CDR3 length: 15
J gene: TRBJ2-3
D gene: TRBD2

CDR3 protein: CAISDGTSGSPDTQYF
V gene: TRBV10-3
CDR3 length: 16
J gene: TRBJ2-3
D gene: TRBD2

CDR3 protein: CASSPRQQANYGYTF
V gene: TRBV7-2
CDR3 length: 15
J gene: TRBJ1-2
D gene: NA

CDR3 protein: CSVEKGQGWGEQFF
V gene: TRBV29-1
CDR3 length: 14
J gene: TRBJ2-1
D gene: NA

CDR3 protein: CASSRKRLATPDSYEQYF
V gene: TRBV14
CDR3 length: 18
J gene: TRBJ2-7
D gene: NA

CDR3 protein: CASSSNRGGEKLFF
V gene: TRBV12-3/TRBV12-4
CDR3 length: 14
J gene: TRBJ1-4
D gene: TRBD1

CDR3 protein: CASSPEPGPGYTF
V gene: TRBV7-8
CDR3 length: 13
J gene: TRBJ1-2
D gene: NA

CDR3 protein: CASSLNNRVGYTF
V gene: TRBV7-2
CDR3 length: 13
J gene: TRBJ1-2
D gene: NA

CDR3 protein: CASNKGQTNTEAFF
V gene: TRBV28
CDR3 length: 14
J gene: TRBJ1-1
D gene: TRBD1

CDR3 protein: CASSFEDTQYF
V gene: TRBV7-9
CDR3 length: 11
J gene: TRBJ2-3
D gene: NA

CDR3 protein: CASIIFGDRAGGEQFF
V gene: TRBV12-3/TRBV12-4
CDR3 length: 16
J gene: TRBJ2-1
D gene: TRBD1

CDR3 protein: CASSLALNSGGSNIQYF
V gene: TRBV7-9
CDR3 length: 17
J gene: TRBJ2-4
D gene: TRBD2

CDR3 protein: CASSLYNYGYTF
V gene: TRBV6-2/TRBV6-3
CDR3 length: 12
J gene: TRBJ1-2
D gene: NA

CDR3 protein: CATSSNLGLAGYNEQFF
V gene: TRBV24-1
CDR3 length: 17
J gene: TRBJ2-1
D gene: TRBD2

CDR3 protein: CASSQVVLAGVRDEQFF
V gene: TRBV4-2
CDR3 length: 17
J gene: TRBJ2-1
D gene: TRBD2

CDR3 protein: CASNPQFGAGEQYF
V gene: TRBV7-2
CDR3 length: 14
J gene: TRBJ2-7
D gene: NA

CDR3 protein: CASSLRQLSSGGNTGELFF
V gene: TRBV7-2
CDR3 length: 19
J gene: TRBJ2-2
D gene: TRBD2

CDR3 protein: CSVAGWGEAFF
V gene: TRBV29-1
CDR3 length: 11
J gene: TRBJ1-1
D gene: NA

CDR3 protein: CASSQDIAGGPVAGELFF
V gene: TRBV4-3
CDR3 length: 18
J gene: TRBJ2-2
D gene: TRBD2

CDR3 protein: CASSIVPGGPADTQYF
V gene: TRBV19
CDR3 length: 16
J gene: TRBJ2-3
D gene: TRBD2

CDR3 protein: CASSYAASGSGYTGELFF
V gene: TRBV6-5
CDR3 length: 18
J gene: TRBJ2-2
D gene: TRBD2